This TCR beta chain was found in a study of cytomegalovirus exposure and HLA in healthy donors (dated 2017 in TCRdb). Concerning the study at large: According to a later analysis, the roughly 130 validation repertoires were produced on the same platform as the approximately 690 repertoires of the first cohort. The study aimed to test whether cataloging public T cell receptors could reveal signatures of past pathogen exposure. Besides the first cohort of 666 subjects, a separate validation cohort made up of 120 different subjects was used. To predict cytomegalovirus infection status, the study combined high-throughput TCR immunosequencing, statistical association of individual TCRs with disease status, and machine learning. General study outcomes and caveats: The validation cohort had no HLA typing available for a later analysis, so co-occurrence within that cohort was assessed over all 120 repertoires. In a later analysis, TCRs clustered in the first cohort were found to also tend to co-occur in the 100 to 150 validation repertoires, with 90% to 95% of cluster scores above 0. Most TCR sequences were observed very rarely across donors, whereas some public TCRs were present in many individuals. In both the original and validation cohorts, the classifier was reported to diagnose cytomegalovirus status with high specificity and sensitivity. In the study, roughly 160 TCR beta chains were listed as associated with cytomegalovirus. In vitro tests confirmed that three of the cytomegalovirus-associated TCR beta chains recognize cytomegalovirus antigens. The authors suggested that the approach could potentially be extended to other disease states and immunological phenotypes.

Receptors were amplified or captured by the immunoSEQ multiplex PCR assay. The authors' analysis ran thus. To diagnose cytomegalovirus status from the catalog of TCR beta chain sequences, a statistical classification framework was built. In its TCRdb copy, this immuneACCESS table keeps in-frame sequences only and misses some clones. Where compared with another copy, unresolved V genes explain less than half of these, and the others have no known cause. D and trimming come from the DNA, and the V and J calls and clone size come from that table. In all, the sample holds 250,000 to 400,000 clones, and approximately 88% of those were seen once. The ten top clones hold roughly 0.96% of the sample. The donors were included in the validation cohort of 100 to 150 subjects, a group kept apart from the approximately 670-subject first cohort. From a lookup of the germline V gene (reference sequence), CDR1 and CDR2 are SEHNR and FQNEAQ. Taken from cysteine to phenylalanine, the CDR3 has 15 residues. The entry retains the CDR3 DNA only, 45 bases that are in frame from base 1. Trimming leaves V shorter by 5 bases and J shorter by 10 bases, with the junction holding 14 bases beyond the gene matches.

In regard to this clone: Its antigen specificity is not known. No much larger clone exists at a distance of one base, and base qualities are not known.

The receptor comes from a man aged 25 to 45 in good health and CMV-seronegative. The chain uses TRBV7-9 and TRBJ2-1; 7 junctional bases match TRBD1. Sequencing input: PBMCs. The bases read TGTGCCAGCAGCCCCAGGGTAGCGAAGGGACAGGAGCAGTTCTTC. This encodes CASSPRVAKGQEQFF.